This record covers a single T cell receptor (beta chain). It has no known antigen specificity. Per-nucleotide qualities are absent, and no much larger clonotype sits a single base away. The sample belongs to a study of monozygotic twins with cystic fibrosis (TCRdb year 2021). About the study as a whole: About 3 micrograms of fragmented DNA went through around 15 PCR cycles to produce barcoded libraries. To assess genetic influence on V and J gene usage, the study compared TCR beta repertoires within and across 16 monozygotic twin pairs with cystic fibrosis. Data for three of the twin pairs had previously been reported in another context. The cohort comprised ten female and six male twin pairs aged roughly 2.0 to 40 years, median around 9 years, mostly children and adolescents. On the day of blood sampling, twins were ranked among 850 to 1,300 cohort participants for weight-for-height and for FEVPerc (FEV1 disease centile). Broad study findings and their caveats: Simpson clonality tended to be low (median approximately 0.0095), which suggests a naive-dominated repertoire, although clonality was higher in the most severely affected patients. In 13 of 16 pairs, V gene usage most closely resembled the co-twin's, and the same held for J usage in 8 of 16 pairs, a pattern suggesting genetic constraints. Nucleotide-identical clonotype sharing was significantly higher within monozygotic CF twin pairs than between unrelated CF individuals (P = 0.000026, Mann-Whitney). The cohort was small, and the number of shared CDR3s showed no association with age, concordance or disease severity.

The trim is 4 bases for V and 0 bases for J, with a gap of 9 bases between the germline ends. The germline V gene sets CDR1 to SNHLY and CDR2 to FYNNEI. Counted from cysteine to phenylalanine, this CDR3 has 14 amino acids. The entry retains the CDR3 DNA only, 42 bases that are in frame from base 1. TCR beta CDR3 regions were amplified by multiplex PCR using the immunoSEQ immune profiling system, following the manufacturer's instructions. Sequencing was performed on an Illumina NextSeq system. Turning to the authors' computational methods: The immunoSEQ Analyzer platform handled processing of the sequence data, and clonality was calculated by taking the square root of Simpson's index of productive rearrangements. Jensen-Shannon distance served as the measure of similarity in V and J usage, while OLGA was used to compute CDR3 generation probabilities. Shared CDR3 sequences were searched against the immuneACCESS database (August 2020) and VDJdb (December 2020). The source is immuneACCESS, and TCRdb retained only in-frame sequences with V and J called. Part of the clones is not carried over; for the studies checked, unresolved V genes explain less than half of this, and the remainder is unexplained. V, J and clone size are those of that table, while D and trimming were read from the DNA. The sample includes about 39,000 clones, with 90% to 95% observed a single time. The top ten clones comprise less than 0.2% of the sample.

The twin pairs came from the European Cystic Fibrosis Twin and Sibling Study Cohort, which recruited patients from 150 to 200 CF clinics across 14 European countries. Zygosity and CFTR genotype were confirmed in-house, and zygosity was tested by multiplex PCR of nine short tandem repeat loci. Peripheral blood was sampled from each twin, with clinical parameters recorded on the day of blood sampling. Genomic DNA was isolated from peripheral blood cells with phenol/chloroform and kept in TE buffer at 4 degrees C. The sequencing input was blood. This TCR derives from a boy between 2 and 10 years old with cystic fibrosis. The V and J segments used are TRBV2 and TRBJ1-2, with no confidently assigned D gene. Read as DNA, the sequence is TGTGCCAGCAGTGGCAGCGAAGCTAACTATGGCTACACCTTC. Translated, it reads CASSGSEANYGYTF.